This T cell receptor (beta chain) emerged from a study of spatial heterogeneity in lung cancer. Study as a whole: The study found that TCR transcript counts in tumor regions correlated strongly with a matched bulk RNA-seq T cell module score. Regarding the study as a whole: Coverage estimated for tumor T cells reached roughly 7% for alpha chains and around 12% for beta chains. Higher tumor mutation counts went along with higher counts of expanded intratumoral alpha and beta TCRs.

Trimming at V came to 2 bases and at J to 5 bases, leaving 10 bases not matched to a gene. The V gene's germline CDR1 is DFQATT and CDR2 SNEGSKA (reference sequence). This CDR3 is 15 amino acids long. Via MiXCR, TCRdb re-called the 5' RACE reads, giving one row per CDR3 protein. In the table there are some 23,000 distinct CDR3 sequences, roughly 10% of which are singletons. Concerning this clonotype itself: Its specificity is unknown.

Documented time point: sample taken at primary tumor resection. The donor population consisted of approximately 70 patients with untreated, early-stage non-small cell lung cancer. Unsorted whole RNA from tumor, nontumor lung or frozen PBMC underwent sequencing. The receptor's source is a male donor with early-stage non-small cell lung cancer. Sequencing was performed on lung tumor tissue, taken at surgery. The chain has TRBV20-1 and TRBJ2-7; TRBD1 matches 9 bases. The CDR3 DNA reads as TGCAGTGCTAGAATCCCGGGACAGGGATCGAACGAGCAGTACTTC. Translating it yields CSARIPGQGSNEQYF.